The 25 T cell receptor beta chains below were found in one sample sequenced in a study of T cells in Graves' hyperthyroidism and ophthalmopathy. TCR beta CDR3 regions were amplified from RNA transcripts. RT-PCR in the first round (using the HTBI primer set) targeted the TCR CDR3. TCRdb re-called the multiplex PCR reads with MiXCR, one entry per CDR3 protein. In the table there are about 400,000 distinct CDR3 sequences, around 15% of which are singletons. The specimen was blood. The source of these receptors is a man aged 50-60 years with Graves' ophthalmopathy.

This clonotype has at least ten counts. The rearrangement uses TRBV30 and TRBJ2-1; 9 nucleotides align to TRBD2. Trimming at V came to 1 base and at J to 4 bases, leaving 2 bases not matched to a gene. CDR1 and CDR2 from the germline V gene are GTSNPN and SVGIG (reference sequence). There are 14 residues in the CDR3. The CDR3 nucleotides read TGTGCCTGGAGTGGTCTAGCGGGGTACAATGAGCAGTTCTTC. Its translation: CAWSGLAGYNEQFF.

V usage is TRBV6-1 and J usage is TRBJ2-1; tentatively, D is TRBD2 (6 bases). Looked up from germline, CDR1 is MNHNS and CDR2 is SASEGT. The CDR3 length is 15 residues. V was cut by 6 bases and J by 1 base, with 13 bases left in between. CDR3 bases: TGTGCCAGCAGGGACATAGGACTATCCTACAATGAGCAGTTCTTC. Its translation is CASRDIGLSYNEQFF.

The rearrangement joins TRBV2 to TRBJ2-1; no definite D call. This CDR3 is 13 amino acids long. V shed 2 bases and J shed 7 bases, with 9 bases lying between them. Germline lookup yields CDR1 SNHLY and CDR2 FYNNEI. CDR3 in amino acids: CASSENRLNEQFF. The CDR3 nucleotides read TGTGCCAGCAGTGAAAACCGCCTGAATGAGCAGTTCTTC.

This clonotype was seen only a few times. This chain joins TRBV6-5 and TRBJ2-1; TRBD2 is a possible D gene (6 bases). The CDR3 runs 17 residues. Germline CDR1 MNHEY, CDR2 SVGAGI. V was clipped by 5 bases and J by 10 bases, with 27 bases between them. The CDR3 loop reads CASSVPPDMGGFWEQFF. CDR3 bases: TGTGCCAGCAGTGTTCCACCGGACATGGGGGGTTTTTGGGAGCAGTTCTTC.

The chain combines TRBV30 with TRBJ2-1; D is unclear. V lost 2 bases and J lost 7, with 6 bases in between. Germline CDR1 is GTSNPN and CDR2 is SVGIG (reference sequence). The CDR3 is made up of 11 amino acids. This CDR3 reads CAWSRRNEQFF. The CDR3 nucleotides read TGTGCCTGGAGTCGTCGGAATGAGCAGTTCTTC.

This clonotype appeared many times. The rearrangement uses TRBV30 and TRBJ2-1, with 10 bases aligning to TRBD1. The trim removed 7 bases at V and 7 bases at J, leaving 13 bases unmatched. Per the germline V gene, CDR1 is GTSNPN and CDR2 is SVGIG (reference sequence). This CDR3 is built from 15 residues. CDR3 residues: CASPVETGGLNEQFF. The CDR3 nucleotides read TGTGCCTCCCCTGTCGAGACAGGGGGCTTAAATGAGCAGTTCTTC. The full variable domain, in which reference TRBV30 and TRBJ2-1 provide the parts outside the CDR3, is SQTIHQWPATLVQPVGSPLSLECTVEGTSNPNLYWYRQAAGRGLQLLFYSVGIGQISSEVPQNLSASRPQDRQFILSSKKLLLSDSGFYLCASPVETGGLNEQFFGPGTRLTVL.

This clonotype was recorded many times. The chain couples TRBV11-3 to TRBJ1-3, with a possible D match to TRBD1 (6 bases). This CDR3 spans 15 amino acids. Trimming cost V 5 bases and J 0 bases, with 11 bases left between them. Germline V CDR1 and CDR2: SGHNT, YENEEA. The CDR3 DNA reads TGTGCCAGCAGCCAGGACAGCAGCTCTGGAAACACCATATATTTT. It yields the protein CASSQDSSSGNTIYF.

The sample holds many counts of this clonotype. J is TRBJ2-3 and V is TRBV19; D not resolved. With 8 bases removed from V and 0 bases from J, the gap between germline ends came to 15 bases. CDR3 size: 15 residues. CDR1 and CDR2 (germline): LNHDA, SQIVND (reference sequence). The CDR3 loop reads CASSRLTTSTDTQYF. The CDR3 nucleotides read TGTGCCAGTTCCCGGCTTACAACTAGCACAGATACGCAGTATTTT.

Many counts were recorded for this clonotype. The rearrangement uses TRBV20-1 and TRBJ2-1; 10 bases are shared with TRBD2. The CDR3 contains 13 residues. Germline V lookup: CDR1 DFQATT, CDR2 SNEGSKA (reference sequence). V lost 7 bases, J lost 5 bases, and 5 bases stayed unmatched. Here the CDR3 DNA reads TGCAGTGTTCCGGGACTAGCGCACAATGAGCAGTTCTTC. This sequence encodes CSVPGLAHNEQFF.

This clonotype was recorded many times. Written as DNA, the CDR3 is TGCGCCAGCAGCTTGGGTACAGATAGACGCACAGATACGCAGTATTTT. It specifies CASSLGTDRRTDTQYF. The chain links TRBV5-1 to TRBJ2-3; D gene unclear. V lost 0 bases and J lost 1, with 12 bases in between. The CDR3 extends over 16 amino acids. Germline V gene lookup returns CDR1 SGHRS and CDR2 YFSETQ.

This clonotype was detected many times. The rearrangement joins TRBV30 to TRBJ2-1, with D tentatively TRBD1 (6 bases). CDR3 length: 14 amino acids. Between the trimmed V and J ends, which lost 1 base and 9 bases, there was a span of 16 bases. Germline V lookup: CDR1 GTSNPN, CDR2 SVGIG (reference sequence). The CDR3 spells CAWSGGLEVSEQFF. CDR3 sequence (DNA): TGTGCCTGGAGTGGGGGGCTAGAGGTGTCTGAGCAGTTCTTC.

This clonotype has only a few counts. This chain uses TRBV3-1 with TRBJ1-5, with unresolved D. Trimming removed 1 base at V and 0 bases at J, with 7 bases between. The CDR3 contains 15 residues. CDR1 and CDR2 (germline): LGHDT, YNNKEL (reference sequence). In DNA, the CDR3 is TGTGCCAGCAGCCAAGGATCGGTTAGCAATCAGCCCCAGCATTTT. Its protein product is CASSQGSVSNQPQHF. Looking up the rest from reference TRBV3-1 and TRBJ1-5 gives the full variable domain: DTAVSQTPKYLVTQMGNDKSIKCEQNLGHDTMYWYKQDSKKFLKIMFSYNNKELIINETVPNRFSPKSPDKAHLNLHINSLELGDSAVYFCASSQGSVSNQPQHFGDGTRLSIL.

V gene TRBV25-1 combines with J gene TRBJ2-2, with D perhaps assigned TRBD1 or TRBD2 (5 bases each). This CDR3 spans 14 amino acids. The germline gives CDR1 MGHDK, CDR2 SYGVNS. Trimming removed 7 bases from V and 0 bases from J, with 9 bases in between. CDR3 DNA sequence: TGTGCCAGCACACGGGGCACGAACACCGGGGAGCTGTTTTTT. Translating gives CASTRGTNTGELFF.

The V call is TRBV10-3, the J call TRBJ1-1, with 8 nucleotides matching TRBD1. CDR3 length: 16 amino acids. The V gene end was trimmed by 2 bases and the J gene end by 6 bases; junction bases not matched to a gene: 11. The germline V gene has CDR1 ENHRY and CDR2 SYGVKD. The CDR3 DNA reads TGTGCCATCAGTGAGCCCCTTCAGGGGGCGCGATCTGAAGCTTTCTTT. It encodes CAISEPLQGARSEAFF.

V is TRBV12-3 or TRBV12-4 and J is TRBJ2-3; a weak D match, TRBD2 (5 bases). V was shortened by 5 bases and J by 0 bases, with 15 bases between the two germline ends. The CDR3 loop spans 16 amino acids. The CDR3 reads CASSPPRRTSTDTQYF. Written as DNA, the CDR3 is TGTGCCAGCAGTCCACCCCGGCGGACTAGCACAGATACGCAGTATTTT.

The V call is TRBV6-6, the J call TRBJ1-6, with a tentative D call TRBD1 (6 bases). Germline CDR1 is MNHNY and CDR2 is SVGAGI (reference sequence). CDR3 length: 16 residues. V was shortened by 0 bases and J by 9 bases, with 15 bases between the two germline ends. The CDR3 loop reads CASSYSMWGAGSPLHF. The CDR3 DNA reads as TGTGCCAGCAGTTACTCGATGTGGGGGGCGGGTTCACCCCTCCACTTT.

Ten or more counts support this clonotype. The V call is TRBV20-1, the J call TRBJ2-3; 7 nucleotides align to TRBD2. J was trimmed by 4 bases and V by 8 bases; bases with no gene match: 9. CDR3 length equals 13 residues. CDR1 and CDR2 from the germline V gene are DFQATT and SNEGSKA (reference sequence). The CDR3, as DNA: TGCAGTCCCCTAGCGGAGGGCCCAGATACGCAGTATTTT. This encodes CSPLAEGPDTQYF.

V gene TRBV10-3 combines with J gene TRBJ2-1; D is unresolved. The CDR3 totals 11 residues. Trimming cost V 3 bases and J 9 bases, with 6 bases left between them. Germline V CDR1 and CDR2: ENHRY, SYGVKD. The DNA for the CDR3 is TGTGCCATCAGTGATTTAGGTGAGCAGTTCTTC. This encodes CAISDLGEQFF.

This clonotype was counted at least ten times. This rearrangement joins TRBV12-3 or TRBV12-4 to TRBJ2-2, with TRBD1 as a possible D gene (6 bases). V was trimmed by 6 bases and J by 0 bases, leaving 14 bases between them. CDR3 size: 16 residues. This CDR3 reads CASRSRDNSNTGELFF. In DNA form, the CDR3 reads TGTGCCAGCAGGTCCCGGGACAATTCGAACACCGGGGAGCTGTTTTTT.

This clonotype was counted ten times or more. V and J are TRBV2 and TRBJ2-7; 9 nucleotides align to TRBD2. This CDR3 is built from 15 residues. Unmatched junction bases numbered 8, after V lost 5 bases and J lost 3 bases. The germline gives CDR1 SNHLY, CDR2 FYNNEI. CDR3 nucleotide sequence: TGTGCCAGCAGTTCCGGGACTAGCTTTTTCTACGAGCAGTACTTC. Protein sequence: CASSSGTSFFYEQYF.

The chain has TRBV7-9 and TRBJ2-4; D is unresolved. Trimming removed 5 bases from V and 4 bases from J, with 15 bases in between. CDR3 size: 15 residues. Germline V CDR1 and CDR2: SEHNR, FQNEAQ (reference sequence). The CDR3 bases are TGTGCCAGCAGCCGGTCTTTGGGCCTTAAAAACATTCAGTACTTC. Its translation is CASSRSLGLKNIQYF.

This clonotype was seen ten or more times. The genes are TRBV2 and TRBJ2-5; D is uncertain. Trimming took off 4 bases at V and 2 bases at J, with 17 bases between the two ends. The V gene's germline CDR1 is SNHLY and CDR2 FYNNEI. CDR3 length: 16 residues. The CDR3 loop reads CASSGNQMSVQETQYF. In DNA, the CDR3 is TGTGCCAGCAGTGGGAACCAAATGTCCGTACAAGAGACCCAGTACTTC.

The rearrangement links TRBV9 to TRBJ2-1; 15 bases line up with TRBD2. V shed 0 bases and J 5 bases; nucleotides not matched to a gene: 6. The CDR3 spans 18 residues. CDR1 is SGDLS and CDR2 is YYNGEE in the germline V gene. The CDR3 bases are TGTGCCAGCAGCGTAGGGACTAGCGGGAGGGCCTGGGACAATGAGCAGTTCTTC. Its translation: CASSVGTSGRAWDNEQFF. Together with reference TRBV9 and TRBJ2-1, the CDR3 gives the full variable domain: DSGVTQTPKHLITATGQRVTLRCSPRSGDLSVYWYQQSLDQGLQFLIQYYNGEERAKGNILERFSAQQFPDLHSELNLSSLELGDSALYFCASSVGTSGRAWDNEQFFGPGTRLTVL.

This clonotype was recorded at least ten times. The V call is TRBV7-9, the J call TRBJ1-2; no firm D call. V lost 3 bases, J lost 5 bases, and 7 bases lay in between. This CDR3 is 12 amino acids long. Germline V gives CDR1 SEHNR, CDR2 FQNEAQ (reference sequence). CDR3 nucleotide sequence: TGTGCCAGCAGCTTTAGAGCATATGGCTACACCTTC. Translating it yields CASSFRAYGYTF.

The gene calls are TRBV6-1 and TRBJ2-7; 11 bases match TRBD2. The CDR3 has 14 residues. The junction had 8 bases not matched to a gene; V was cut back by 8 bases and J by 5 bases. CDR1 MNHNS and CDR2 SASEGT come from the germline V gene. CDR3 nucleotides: TGTGCCAGCCGTACTAGCGGGAGTTCCCACGAGCAGTACTTC. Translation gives CASRTSGSSHEQYF.